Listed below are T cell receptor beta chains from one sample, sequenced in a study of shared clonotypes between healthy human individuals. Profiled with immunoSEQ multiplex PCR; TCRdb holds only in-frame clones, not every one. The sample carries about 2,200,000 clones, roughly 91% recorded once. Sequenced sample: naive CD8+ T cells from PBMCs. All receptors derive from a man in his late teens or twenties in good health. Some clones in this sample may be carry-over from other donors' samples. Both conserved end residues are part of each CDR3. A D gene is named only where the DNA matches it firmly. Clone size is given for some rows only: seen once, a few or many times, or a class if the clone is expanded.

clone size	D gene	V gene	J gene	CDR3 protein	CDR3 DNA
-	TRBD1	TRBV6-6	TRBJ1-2	CASSYPRQGAYGYTF	TGTGCCAGCAGTTACCCGCGACAGGGGGCGTACGGCTACACCTTC
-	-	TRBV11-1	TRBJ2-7	CASSVGGNEQYF	TGTGCCAGCAGCGTGGGTGGGAACGAGCAGTACTTC
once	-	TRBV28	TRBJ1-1	CASSLEGPEAFF	TGTGCCAGCAGTTTAGAGGGTCCTGAAGCTTTCTTT
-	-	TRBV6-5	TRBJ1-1	CASTQKTEAFF	TGTGCCAGCACGCAGAAAACTGAAGCTTTCTTT
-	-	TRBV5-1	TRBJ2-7	CASSWTPGIGDEQYF	TGCGCCAGCAGCTGGACCCCAGGGATTGGGGACGAGCAGTACTTC
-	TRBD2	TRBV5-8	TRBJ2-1	CASSLEEGGNNEQFF	TGTGCCAGCAGCTTGGAGGAGGGAGGGAACAATGAGCAGTTCTTC
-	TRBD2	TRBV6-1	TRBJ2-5	CASSENKGAGGLQETQYF	TGTGCCAGCAGTGAAAATAAAGGGGCGGGAGGTCTACAAGAGACCCAGTACTTC
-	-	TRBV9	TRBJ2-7	CASSVGGRYEQYF	TGTGCCAGCAGCGTAGGGGGGCGCTACGAGCAGTACTTC
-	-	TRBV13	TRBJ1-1	CASIQGRKNTEAFF	TGTGCCAGCATTCAGGGACGAAAGAACACTGAAGCTTTCTTT
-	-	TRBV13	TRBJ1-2	CASSNVGGDRNYGYTF	TGTGCCAGCAGCAACGTAGGGGGGGATCGTAACTATGGCTACACCTTC
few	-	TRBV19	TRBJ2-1	CASSIRTLLDNEQFF	TGTGCCAGTAGTATAAGGACGCTTCTAGACAATGAGCAGTTCTTC
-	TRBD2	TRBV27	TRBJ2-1	CASSSGTSGYNEQFF	TGTGCCAGCAGTTCCGGGACTAGTGGGTACAATGAGCAGTTCTTC